The 8 T cell receptor beta chains reported below all come from one sample, sequenced in a study of blood T cells in healthy people across ages. It was with a sample-barcoded 5' primer and a J-beta primer mix that a second PCR of about 6 to 12 cycles was run. TCRdb reprocessed the 5' RACE reads with MiXCR, giving one entry per CDR3 protein. The repertoire holds about 1.6 million distinct CDR3 sequences, around 35% seen once, with approximately 11% in the top ten. Sequencing used blood. These receptors originate from a woman aged 25-40 years in good health.

This clonotype appeared a few times. The rearrangement uses TRBV9 and TRBJ2-3, with TRBD2 as a possible D gene (5 bases). Germline assignment: CDR1 SGDLS and CDR2 YYNGEE. Trimming removed 2 bases at V and 6 bases at J, with 13 bases between. This CDR3 is 14 amino acids long. The DNA of the CDR3 is TGTGCCAGCAGCGTTGAGGGATTGAGGGATACGCAGTATTTT. Its translation: CASSVEGLRDTQYF.

The chain employs TRBV20-1 and TRBJ2-3; D is possibly TRBD2 (6 bases). Trimming shortened V by 3 bases and J by 0 bases, and 13 bases separated the two germline ends. CDR1 is DFQATT and CDR2 is SNEGSKA in the germline V gene (reference sequence). CDR3 length: 15 residues. CDR3 DNA: TGCAGTGCTAGCCCGCTAGCGCGAAGCACAGATACGCAGTATTTT. This sequence encodes CSASPLARSTDTQYF.

This clonotype has ten or more counts. The rearrangement joins TRBV7-6 to TRBJ1-5, with D unclear. The CDR3 runs to 13 residues. CDR1 and CDR2 (germline): SGHVS, FNYEAQ. V dropped 0 bases and J dropped 6 bases, with 6 bases sitting between them. This chain's CDR3 is CASSLALGQPQHF. The CDR3 DNA is TGTGCCAGCAGCTTAGCGCTCGGTCAGCCCCAGCATTTT.

The chain has TRBV7-9 and TRBJ1-5; no reliable D call. The germline V gene has CDR1 SEHNR and CDR2 FQNEAQ (reference sequence). The CDR3 is 14 amino acids. V was pared by 1 base and J by 5 bases, with 9 bases between. This CDR3 is CASSLDHGDQPQHF. The CDR3, as DNA: TGTGCCAGCAGCTTAGACCACGGAGATCAGCCCCAGCATTTT.

The V call is TRBV5-1, the J call TRBJ2-3; 12 nucleotides align to TRBD2. Germline-derived CDR1 and CDR2 are SGHRS and YFSETQ. The length of the CDR3 is 17 residues. Trimming took 2 bases from V and 1 from J; bases not matched to a gene: 5. The CDR3 DNA is TGCGCCAGCAGCTTCCCGGGACTAGCGGGCCGCACAGATACGCAGTATTTT. Translating it yields CASSFPGLAGRTDTQYF.

This chain connects TRBV20-1 to TRBJ2-5; maybe TRBD1 (6 bases). The closer fit of TRBJ2-7 to the DNA end suggests the J call may be wrong. CDR3 size: 16 residues. The V gene's germline CDR1 is DFQATT and CDR2 SNEGSKA (reference sequence). The CDR3 spells CSARGAEGDTINEQYF. The CDR3 DNA is TGCAGTGCTAGAGGTGCCGAGGGGGACACGATAAACGAGCAGTACTTC.

This clonotype was observed a handful of times. The chain links TRBV6-1 to TRBJ2-2; D possibly corresponds to TRBD1 (6 bases). Germline loops: CDR1 MNHNS, CDR2 SASEGT. The CDR3 covers 16 residues. V lost 4 bases and J lost 6, with 18 bases in between. The CDR3 spells CASSGNRDTPSGELFF. As DNA, the CDR3 is TGTGCCAGCAGTGGAAACCGGGACACACCGTCCGGGGAGCTGTTTTTT.

This clonotype showed up just a few times. The J gene is TRBJ2-3, the V gene TRBV12-3 or TRBV12-4, with TRBD2 matching over 13 bases. V shed 6 bases and J 0 bases; nucleotides not matched to a gene: 12. The CDR3 contains 19 residues. Here the CDR3 reads CASSFLGLAGEWSTDTQYF. DNA of the CDR3: TGTGCCAGCAGCTTCCTCGGACTAGCGGGAGAGTGGAGCACAGATACGCAGTATTTT.